This TCR beta chain was recovered during a study of blood T cell repertoires in COVID-19. Participants were aged roughly 18 to 100 years from around 25 US areas. Assignment of participants to cohorts was predicated upon participant-reported clinical history. Produced via immunoSEQ multiplex PCR; TCRdb's table is partial and in-frame only. The table has approximately 180,000 clones, around 83% seen once; the top ten hold 6.2%. The germline gives CDR1 MDHEN, CDR2 SYDVKM. Trimming at V came to 3 bases and at J to 4 bases, leaving 7 bases not matched to a gene. The CDR3 runs 15 residues. V and J are TRBV28 and TRBJ1-1; 8 positions agree with TRBD1. The specimen sequenced was PBMCs or T cells enriched from blood (not recorded which). This sequence was found in a man between 40 and 49 years old who had recovered from COVID-19. CDR3 protein: CASSFSQGAVTEAFF. CDR3 in DNA: TGTGCCAGCAGTTTTTCTCAGGGGGCGGTCACTGAAGCTTTCTTT.